The 4 T cell receptor beta chains below were found in one sample sequenced in a study of blood T cells in healthy people across ages. A second PCR of 7 to 11 cycles used a sample-barcoded 5' primer and a J-beta primer mix. TCRdb passed the 5' RACE reads through MiXCR, listing each CDR3 protein once. The sample lists 650,000 to 1,000,000 distinct CDR3 sequences; around 36% were seen once. What was sequenced was blood. These receptors were collected from a man younger than 30 in good health.

This clonotype was detected a few times. The rearrangement links TRBV3-1 to TRBJ2-5; 7 bases map to TRBD1. Germline V gene sequence: CDR1 LGHDT, CDR2 YNNKEL (reference sequence). V dropped 5 bases and J dropped 0; count of bases not matched to a gene: 3. This CDR3 is 14 amino acids long. The CDR3 protein is CASSYGTDQETQYF. The CDR3 region has the DNA TGTGCCAGCAGCTACGGGACAGACCAAGAGACCCAGTACTTC.

This clonotype was counted only a few times. The CDR3 DNA is TGCAGTGCTAGGATGACAGGTGCCTTATCCGACACCTTC. The encoded protein is CSARMTGALSDTF. V gene TRBV20-1 combines with J gene TRBJ1-2, with D possibly matching TRBD1 (6 bases). The CDR3 sequence is 13 residues long. V was clipped by 3 bases and J by 12 bases, with 20 bases between them. CDR1 and CDR2 (germline): DFQATT, SNEGSKA (reference sequence).

The V call is TRBV24-1, the J call TRBJ2-1; 9 nucleotides match TRBD2. The CDR3 is 15 residues long. Germline CDR1 reads KGHDR; CDR2 reads SFDVKD. V was clipped by 0 bases and J by 8 bases; unmatched bases: 4. The CDR3 sequence is CATSDLGGGAHEQFF. For the CDR3, the DNA is TGTGCCACCAGTGATTTGGGCGGGGGGGCCCATGAGCAGTTCTTC.

This clonotype came up many times. V is TRBV12-3 or TRBV12-4 and J is TRBJ1-2; a weak D match, TRBD1 (5 bases). The CDR3 spans 15 residues. V was pared by 3 bases and J by 0 bases, with 11 bases between. CDR3: CASSFRLQANYGYTF. CDR3 DNA: TGTGCCAGCAGTTTTAGGCTACAGGCTAACTATGGCTACACCTTC.